Below, 24 T cell receptor beta chains from the same sample are listed, as sequenced in a study of control samples from healthy donors and cancer patients. The table came from immunoSEQ multiplex PCR; TCRdb's copy has only in-frame clones and leaves some out. Its table records some 180,000 clones. Specimen: blood. The receptor set was obtained from a woman aged 25-40 years in good health.

The gene calls are TRBV5-6 and TRBJ1-2; a weak D match, TRBD1 (5 bases). CDR3 length: 13 amino acids. Trimming took 0 bases from V and 6 from J, leaving 9 bases between them. Germline-derived CDR1 and CDR2 are SGHDT and YYEEEE. The CDR3 reads CASSLGQGDGYTF. The CDR3 DNA sequence: TGTGCCAGCAGCTTGGGTCAGGGAGATGGCTACACCTTC.

V usage is TRBV7-9 and J usage is TRBJ2-1; 9 bases are a match to TRBD1. This CDR3 is built from 12 residues. Germline V gives CDR1 SEHNR, CDR2 FQNEAQ (reference sequence). The V and J ends lost 3 bases and 14 bases, in that order; junction bases with no gene match: 5. The CDR3 spells CASSFGRTGEFF. The CDR3 bases are TGTGCCAGCAGCTTTGGGCGGACAGGGGAGTTCTTC.

Points on this clone: Because the CDR3's place on the DNA is in doubt, the DNA is left out and the CDR3 is given as listed by TCRdb. The chain employs TRBV7-9 and TRBJ1-2; TRBD1 was called by the table and not checked on the DNA. The CDR3 is 11 amino acids long, termini counted. The germline CDR1 and CDR2 sequences are SEHNR and FQNEAQ (reference sequence). The CDR3 loop reads CASSFGQGSTF.

V gene TRBV11-2 combines with J gene TRBJ2-7, with D maybe TRBD1 (5 bases). Trimming left V 4 bases short and J 3 bases short, with 25 bases between. Germline V lookup: CDR1 SGHAT, CDR2 FQNNGV. The CDR3 extends over 18 amino acids. As DNA, the CDR3 is TGTGCCAGCAGCTCCAATCCCGCACCGACAGCCTCAGGCTACGAGCAGTACTTC. It encodes CASSSNPAPTASGYEQYF.

The chain recombines TRBV6-4 with TRBJ1-5, with unresolved D. Trimming took 8 bases from V and 2 from J, leaving 16 bases between them. CDR1 MRHNA and CDR2 SNTAGT come from the germline V gene. This CDR3 comprises 15 residues. The DNA of the CDR3 is TGTGCCAGCCCCCAATACCCTTGGGGCAATCAGCCCCAGCATTTT. Its protein product is CASPQYPWGNQPQHF.

The chain joins TRBV27 to TRBJ2-7; 13 bases are shared with TRBD2. The CDR3 runs to 16 residues. Looked up from germline, CDR1 is MNHEY and CDR2 is SMNVEV (reference sequence). V shed 2 bases and J 6 bases; nucleotides not matched to a gene: 7. The CDR3 DNA follows: TGTGCCAGCAGTTTACGTACTAGCGGGGGGGTCAGCGAGCAGTACTTC. It yields the protein CASSLRTSGGVSEQYF.

J is TRBJ2-3 and V is TRBV5-1; D perhaps matches TRBD2 (5 bases). Germline V gene sequence: CDR1 SGHRS, CDR2 YFSETQ. There are 15 residues in the CDR3. The germline V and J ends were trimmed by 0 bases and 1 base, with 9 bases remaining between them. The CDR3: CASSLEGVGTDTQYF. The DNA of the CDR3 is TGCGCCAGCAGCTTGGAGGGAGTTGGCACAGATACGCAGTATTTT.

The rearrangement links TRBV4-1 to TRBJ1-2; D uncertain. Trimming removed 1 base from V and 8 bases from J, with 5 bases in between. Germline assignment: CDR1 MGHRA and CDR2 YSYEKL. The CDR3 has 11 residues. CDR3 amino acids: CASSQGFGYTF. CDR3 DNA sequence: TGCGCCAGCAGCCAAGGGTTCGGCTACACCTTC.

This chain joins TRBV6-5 and TRBJ1-6; maybe TRBD1 (6 bases). The CDR3 consists of 15 residues. Trimming took 7 bases from V and 7 from J, leaving 17 bases between them. CDR1 and CDR2 (germline): MNHEY, SVGAGI. CDR3 in amino acids: CASTTQQGRNSPLHF. The CDR3 nucleotides read TGTGCCAGCACTACCCAACAGGGAAGGAATTCACCCCTCCACTTT.

The V call is TRBV4-2, the J call TRBJ2-7; no reliable D call. Looked up from germline, CDR1 is LGHNA and CDR2 is YNFKEQ. V lost 1 base and J 0 bases, leaving 10 bases between the germline ends. The CDR3 sequence is 15 residues long. CDR3 sequence (DNA): TGTGCCAGCAGCCAAGGTTACCGGAGCTCCTACGAGCAGTACTTC. Translated: CASSQGYRSSYEQYF.

The chain carries TRBV19 and TRBJ1-5; TRBD1 is a possible D gene (5 bases). The CDR3 consists of 16 residues. Per germline, CDR1 LNHDA and CDR2 SQIVND (reference sequence). V lost 5 bases and J 4 bases, leaving 18 bases between the germline ends. The CDR3 coding sequence is TGTGCCAGTAGTGGGCGCGGATTACGACAGAATCAGCCCCAGCATTTT. Its protein is CASSGRGLRQNQPQHF.

The chain has TRBV4-1 and TRBJ2-2; D is unresolved. V dropped 1 base and J dropped 1 base, with 7 bases sitting between them. This CDR3 contains 15 residues. Germline CDR1 and CDR2: MGHRA and YSYEKL. Here the CDR3 DNA reads TGCGCCAGCAGCCAAGGTGGGGAGAACACCGGGGAGCTGTTTTTT. Translation gives CASSQGGENTGELFF.

The chain is built from TRBV19 and TRBJ1-5; weak D call: TRBD1 (6 bases). The V gene lost 4 bases and the J gene lost 7 bases, with 8 bases spanning the gap. This CDR3 comprises 12 residues. CDR1 is LNHDA and CDR2 is SQIVND in the germline V gene (reference sequence). CDR3 coding DNA: TGTGCCAGTAGTACAGGGGCACAGCCCCAGCATTTT. Its translation is CASSTGAQPQHF.

The genes are TRBV7-9 and TRBJ1-3, with D maybe TRBD1 (5 bases). V lost 5 bases to trimming and J lost 1 base, with 21 bases between them. Germline loops: CDR1 SEHNR, CDR2 FQNEAQ (reference sequence). The CDR3 extends over 18 amino acids. This CDR3 reads CASSRPSLGGRSGNTIYF. The CDR3 DNA reads TGTGCCAGCAGCCGTCCTTCCCTCGGGGGGAGGTCTGGAAACACCATATATTTT.

The chain combines TRBV4-1 with TRBJ1-3, with TRBD1 matching over 7 bases. Germline V gene data show CDR1 as MGHRA and CDR2 as YSYEKL. This CDR3 has 16 residues. The J segment lost 7 bases and the V segment lost 1 base, leaving 10 bases of the junction unmatched. The CDR3 spells CASSQVAGGRFNTIYF. The DNA of the CDR3 is TGCGCCAGCAGCCAAGTAGCAGGGGGAAGGTTTAACACCATATATTTT.

V gene TRBV7-2 combines with J gene TRBJ1-1; D is ambiguous. The ends were cut back, 6 bases at V and 1 base at J, with 6 bases in the middle. This CDR3 has 12 residues. Germline loops: CDR1 SGHTA, CDR2 FQGNSA. The chain's CDR3 is CASRGRNTEAFF. The CDR3 nucleotides are TGTGCCAGCAGAGGACGGAACACTGAAGCTTTCTTT.

The V gene is TRBV7-9, the J gene TRBJ2-7; 11 positions match TRBD2. The ends lost 0 bases at V and 2 bases at J; junction bases unmatched: 0. Germline V CDR1 and CDR2: SEHNR, FQNEAQ (reference sequence). The length of the CDR3 is 15 residues. CDR3: CASSLATSGAYEQYF. As DNA, the CDR3 is TGTGCCAGCAGCTTAGCGACTAGCGGGGCCTACGAGCAGTACTTC.

The chain couples TRBV10-1 to TRBJ2-2; no definite D call. CDR1 is WNHNN, CDR2 SYGVQD, per germline (reference sequence). Trimming shortened V by 0 bases and J by 7 bases, and 6 bases separated the two germline ends. There are 13 residues in the CDR3. The chain's CDR3 is CASSESWGGELFF. The CDR3 DNA is TGCGCCAGCAGTGAGTCCTGGGGCGGGGAGCTGTTTTTT.

V is TRBV24-1 and J is TRBJ1-2; D is uncertain. V lost 4 bases to trimming and J lost 3 bases, with 8 bases between them. CDR1 is KGHDR, CDR2 SFDVKD, per germline. The CDR3 consists of 13 residues. This CDR3 is CATSENKYYGYTF. The CDR3 region has the DNA TGTGCCACCAGTGAGAACAAGTACTATGGCTACACCTTC.

The chain combines TRBV7-9 with TRBJ1-4, with 7 positions matching TRBD1. Looked up from germline, CDR1 is SEHNR and CDR2 is FQNEAQ (reference sequence). The ends lost 1 base at V and 1 base at J; junction bases unmatched: 12. CDR3 size: 19 residues. CDR3 sequence (DNA): TGTGCCAGCAGCTTAGAGGGGGACAGTGGGACCGGAACTAATGAAAAACTGTTTTTT. Protein product: CASSLEGDSGTGTNEKLFF.

The chain has TRBV4-1 and TRBJ2-3, with unresolved D. There are 14 residues in the CDR3. CDR1 and CDR2 from the germline V gene are MGHRA and YSYEKL. The V end lost 3 bases, the J end lost 4 bases, and 11 bases lay between the germline ends. CDR3 in amino acids: CASSQVLVSDTQYF. The DNA for the CDR3 is TGCGCCAGCAGCCAGGTCCTAGTATCAGATACGCAGTATTTT.

The chain combines TRBV27 with TRBJ1-6; TRBD1 agrees at 7 bases. CDR1 MNHEY and CDR2 SMNVEV come from the germline V gene (reference sequence). Unmatched junction bases numbered 7, after V lost 4 bases and J lost 7 bases. The CDR3 has 15 amino acids. CDR3 amino acids: CASSSQTGFNSPLHF. Written as DNA, the CDR3 is TGTGCCAGCAGTTCCCAGACAGGGTTCAATTCACCCCTCCACTTT.

This chain connects TRBV27 to TRBJ1-5; D remains ambiguous. Trimming took 3 bases from V and 2 from J, leaving 8 bases between them. The CDR3 covers 14 residues. Germline values: CDR1 MNHEY, CDR2 SMNVEV (reference sequence). CDR3 nucleotide sequence: TGTGCCAGCAGTTTTCGATTGGGCAATCAGCCCCAGCATTTT. Protein sequence: CASSFRLGNQPQHF.

CDR3 coding DNA: TGCGCCAGCAGCTTGGGCCCAGGAACCTACGAGCAGTACTTC. It is translated as CASSLGPGTYEQYF. The chain joins TRBV5-1 to TRBJ2-7; no reliable D call. The CDR3 covers 14 residues. Deletions cut 0 bases from V and 2 bases from J, with 9 bases between. CDR1 SGHRS and CDR2 YFSETQ come from the germline V gene.